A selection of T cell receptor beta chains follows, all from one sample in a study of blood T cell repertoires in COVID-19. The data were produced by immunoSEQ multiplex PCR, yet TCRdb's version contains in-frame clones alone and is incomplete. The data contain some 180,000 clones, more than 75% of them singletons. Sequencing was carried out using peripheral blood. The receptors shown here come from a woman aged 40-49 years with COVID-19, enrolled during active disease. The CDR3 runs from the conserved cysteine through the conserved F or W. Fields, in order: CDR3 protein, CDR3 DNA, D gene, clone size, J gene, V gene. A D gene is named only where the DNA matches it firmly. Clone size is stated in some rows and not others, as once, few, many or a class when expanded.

CDR3aa: CASSLEGGGQPQHF; CDR3nt: TGTGCCAGCAGCTTGGAAGGGGGCGGTCAGCCCCAGCATTTT; d_gene: TRBD1; abundance: NA; j_gene: TRBJ1-5; v_gene: TRBV5-5
CDR3aa: CASSQDGRNTIYF; CDR3nt: TGTGCCAGCAGCCAAGACGGGAGAAACACCATATATTTT; d_gene: NA; abundance: NA; j_gene: TRBJ1-3; v_gene: TRBV3-1/TRBV3-2
CDR3aa: CASSQIGQGVEIGGNTIYF; CDR3nt: TGCGCCAGCAGTCAGATCGGACAGGGGGTAGAGATCGGTGGAAACACCATATATTTT; d_gene: TRBD1; abundance: NA; j_gene: TRBJ1-3; v_gene: TRBV23-1
CDR3aa: CASSIHRDSRNTEAFF; CDR3nt: TGCGCCAGCAGCATACACCGGGACAGTCGGAACACTGAAGCTTTCTTT; d_gene: TRBD1; abundance: NA; j_gene: TRBJ1-1; v_gene: TRBV5-1
CDR3aa: CASSLGQPGYEQYF; CDR3nt: TGCGCCAGCAGCTTGGGACAGCCTGGCTACGAGCAGTACTTC; d_gene: NA; abundance: NA; j_gene: TRBJ2-7; v_gene: TRBV5-1
CDR3aa: CASSKGLAGHSYNEQFF; CDR3nt: TGTGCCAGCAGCAAGGGACTAGCGGGTCACTCCTACAATGAGCAGTTCTTC; d_gene: TRBD2; abundance: NA; j_gene: TRBJ2-1; v_gene: TRBV5-4
CDR3aa: CASSKTGPANEQYF; CDR3nt: TGTGCCAGTAGTAAGACAGGCCCGGCCAACGAGCAGTACTTC; d_gene: NA; abundance: NA; j_gene: TRBJ2-7; v_gene: TRBV19
CDR3aa: CASSLFDPRDRGNYGYTF; CDR3nt: TGCGCCAGCAGCCTCTTTGACCCCCGGGACAGGGGGAACTATGGCTACACCTTC; d_gene: TRBD1; abundance: NA; j_gene: TRBJ1-2; v_gene: TRBV4-3
CDR3aa: CASSLPAGGTEAFF; CDR3nt: TGCGCCAGCAGCTTGCCAGCAGGGGGCACTGAAGCTTTCTTT; d_gene: TRBD1; abundance: NA; j_gene: TRBJ1-1; v_gene: TRBV5-1
CDR3aa: CASSSYTGGNTEAFF; CDR3nt: TGTGCCAGCAGCTCCTACACCGGGGGGAACACTGAAGCTTTCTTT; d_gene: NA; abundance: once; j_gene: TRBJ1-1; v_gene: TRBV11-2
CDR3aa: CASSLSLPGGELFF; CDR3nt: TGTGCCAGCAGCTTATCCCTCCCCGGCGGGGAGCTGTTTTTT; d_gene: NA; abundance: NA; j_gene: TRBJ2-2; v_gene: TRBV7-9
CDR3aa: CASSDEGAGSMNTEAFF; CDR3nt: TGTGCCAGCAGCGACGAGGGGGCAGGGAGTATGAACACTGAAGCTTTCTTT; d_gene: TRBD1; abundance: few; j_gene: TRBJ1-1; v_gene: TRBV2
CDR3aa: CASSRSGSGRATDTQYF; CDR3nt: TGCGCCAGCAGCCGTTCTGGTAGCGGGAGGGCCACAGATACGCAGTATTTT; d_gene: TRBD2; abundance: NA; j_gene: TRBJ2-3; v_gene: TRBV5-1
CDR3aa: CASSRWSGTDTQYF; CDR3nt: TGTGCCAGTAGTAGGTGGAGCGGCACAGATACGCAGTATTTT; d_gene: NA; abundance: NA; j_gene: TRBJ2-3; v_gene: TRBV19
CDR3aa: CASSRRTDTEAFF; CDR3nt: TGTGCCAGCAGCCGCCGGACAGACACTGAAGCTTTCTTT; d_gene: NA; abundance: NA; j_gene: TRBJ1-1; v_gene: TRBV7-3
CDR3aa: CASSFLGAGNQPQHF; CDR3nt: TGTGCCAGTAGTTTCCTAGGGGCTGGCAATCAGCCCCAGCATTTT; d_gene: NA; abundance: NA; j_gene: TRBJ1-5; v_gene: TRBV19
CDR3aa: CASSRLGTSRYF; CDR3nt: TGTGCCAGCAGCCGCCTAGGGACTAGTCGGTACTTC; d_gene: TRBD2; abundance: NA; j_gene: TRBJ2-4; v_gene: TRBV3-1/TRBV3-2
CDR3aa: CASSPWTGGSTNEKLFF; CDR3nt: TGTGCCAGCTCACCATGGACAGGGGGTTCAACTAATGAAAAACTGTTTTTT; d_gene: TRBD1; abundance: NA; j_gene: TRBJ1-4; v_gene: TRBV18
CDR3aa: CASSRPPGVDTQYF; CDR3nt: TGCGCCAGCAGCCGTCCCCCGGGGGTAGATACGCAGTATTTT; d_gene: NA; abundance: NA; j_gene: TRBJ2-3; v_gene: TRBV4-1
CDR3aa: CAWSVWGLDTDTQYF; CDR3nt: TGTGCCTGGAGTGTATGGGGACTAGACACAGATACGCAGTATTTT; d_gene: TRBD2; abundance: few; j_gene: TRBJ2-3; v_gene: TRBV30
CDR3aa: CASSFTGDSYEQYF; CDR3nt: TGCGCCAGCAGCTTTACAGGGGACTCCTACGAGCAGTACTTC; d_gene: TRBD1; abundance: NA; j_gene: TRBJ2-7; v_gene: TRBV5-1
CDR3aa: CASSLGQTASTGELFF; CDR3nt: TGCGCCAGCAGCTTGGGACAGACAGCTTCTACCGGGGAGCTGTTTTTT; d_gene: NA; abundance: many; j_gene: TRBJ2-2; v_gene: TRBV5-1
CDR3aa: CASSLWGENTEAFF; CDR3nt: TGCGCCAGCAGCTTGTGGGGGGAAAACACTGAAGCTTTCTTT; d_gene: NA; abundance: NA; j_gene: TRBJ1-1; v_gene: TRBV5-1
CDR3aa: CASKVDLNTEAFF; CDR3nt: TGTGCCAGCAAGGTCGACTTGAACACTGAAGCTTTCTTT; d_gene: NA; abundance: NA; j_gene: TRBJ1-1; v_gene: TRBV25-1
CDR3aa: CAWSVGVDQPQHF; CDR3nt: TGTGCCTGGAGTGTAGGAGTTGATCAGCCCCAGCATTTT; d_gene: NA; abundance: NA; j_gene: TRBJ1-5; v_gene: TRBV30
CDR3aa: CASSPGQKYNEQFF; CDR3nt: TGTGCCAGCAGCCCGGGACAGAAATACAATGAGCAGTTCTTC; d_gene: TRBD1; abundance: once; j_gene: TRBJ2-1; v_gene: TRBV7-2
CDR3aa: CASSPLEGHNSPLHF; CDR3nt: TGTGCCAGCTCACCATTGGAGGGTCATAATTCACCCCTCCACTTT; d_gene: NA; abundance: NA; j_gene: TRBJ1-6; v_gene: TRBV18
CDR3aa: CASSLPIAGGLQFF; CDR3nt: TGTGCCAGCAGTTTACCCATAGCGGGAGGGTTGCAGTTCTTC; d_gene: TRBD2; abundance: NA; j_gene: TRBJ2-1; v_gene: TRBV27
CDR3aa: CASSSGLSHNLQETQYF; CDR3nt: TGTGCCAGCAGTTCTGGACTGTCCCACAACCTCCAAGAGACCCAGTACTTC; d_gene: NA; abundance: NA; j_gene: TRBJ2-5; v_gene: TRBV27
CDR3aa: CASSRRQGARGTEAFF; CDR3nt: TGTGCCAGCAGTCGACGACAGGGGGCGCGGGGCACTGAAGCTTTCTTT; d_gene: TRBD1; abundance: once; j_gene: TRBJ1-1; v_gene: TRBV6-2/TRBV6-3
CDR3aa: CASSATSGRDGGELFF; CDR3nt: TGTGCCAGCAGTGCGACTAGCGGGAGGGATGGCGGGGAGCTGTTTTTT; d_gene: TRBD2; abundance: NA; j_gene: TRBJ2-2; v_gene: TRBV2
CDR3aa: CASSEIFREKLFF; CDR3nt: TGTGCCAGCAGTGAAATTTTTCGGGAAAAACTGTTTTTT; d_gene: NA; abundance: NA; j_gene: TRBJ1-4; v_gene: TRBV25-1
CDR3aa: CASSVTDGFNQPQHF; CDR3nt: TGTGCCAGCAGTGTAACAGACGGTTTTAATCAGCCCCAGCATTTT; d_gene: NA; abundance: NA; j_gene: TRBJ1-5; v_gene: TRBV2
CDR3aa: CASSPRGAGVREQFF; CDR3nt: TGTGCCAGCAGCCCCCGAGGAGCGGGAGTGCGTGAGCAGTTCTTC; d_gene: TRBD2; abundance: NA; j_gene: TRBJ2-1; v_gene: TRBV5-4
CDR3aa: CASSLGHSNTEAFF; CDR3nt: TGCGCCAGCAGCTTAGGACATTCGAACACTGAAGCTTTCTTT; d_gene: NA; abundance: NA; j_gene: TRBJ1-1; v_gene: TRBV5-1
CDR3aa: CATSMGALDYTF; CDR3nt: TGCGCCACCAGCATGGGGGCGTTGGACTACACCTTC; d_gene: NA; abundance: NA; j_gene: TRBJ1-2; v_gene: TRBV5-1
CDR3aa: CASRPTTGSSYNEQFF; CDR3nt: TGTGCCAGCAGACCGACTACAGGGAGCTCCTACAATGAGCAGTTCTTC; d_gene: NA; abundance: once; j_gene: TRBJ2-1; v_gene: TRBV3-1/TRBV3-2
CDR3aa: CASSLAGGQGQPQHF; CDR3nt: TGCGCCAGCAGCTTGGCGGGGGGACAGGGCCAGCCCCAGCATTTT; d_gene: TRBD1; abundance: NA; j_gene: TRBJ1-5; v_gene: TRBV5-1
CDR3aa: CATRPGLNYGYTF; CDR3nt: TGTGCCACCCGACCTGGGCTAAACTATGGCTACACCTTC; d_gene: NA; abundance: NA; j_gene: TRBJ1-2; v_gene: TRBV19
CDR3aa: CASSLLAGGPYEQYF; CDR3nt: TGCGCCAGCAGCTTGCTAGCAGGAGGGCCCTACGAGCAGTACTTC; d_gene: NA; abundance: NA; j_gene: TRBJ2-7; v_gene: TRBV5-1
CDR3aa: CASTAGGPEAFF; CDR3nt: TGCGCCAGCACCGCCGGGGGACCTGAAGCTTTCTTT; d_gene: NA; abundance: NA; j_gene: TRBJ1-1; v_gene: TRBV5-1
CDR3aa: CASSLDSGGLETQYF; CDR3nt: TGTGCCAGCAGCCTCGATAGCGGGGGACTGGAGACCCAGTACTTC; d_gene: TRBD2; abundance: few; j_gene: TRBJ2-5; v_gene: TRBV7-8
CDR3aa: CARVTGTTNEKLFF; CDR3nt: TGTGCCAGGGTCACAGGGACAACTAATGAAAAACTGTTTTTT; d_gene: NA; abundance: few; j_gene: TRBJ1-4; v_gene: TRBV19
CDR3aa: CASIAGACTDTQYF; CDR3nt: TGCGCCAGCATAGCGGGAGCGTGCACAGATACGCAGTATTTT; d_gene: TRBD2; abundance: NA; j_gene: TRBJ2-3; v_gene: TRBV10-1
CDR3aa: CASSTYRGGNYGYTF; CDR3nt: TGTGCCAGCAGCACCTATAGAGGGGGAAACTATGGCTACACCTTC; d_gene: NA; abundance: once; j_gene: TRBJ1-2; v_gene: TRBV5-5
CDR3aa: CASSSQGVGYGYTF; CDR3nt: TGTGCCAGCTCATCTCAGGGGGTCGGCTATGGCTACACCTTC; d_gene: TRBD1; abundance: NA; j_gene: TRBJ1-2; v_gene: TRBV18
CDR3aa: CASTPTGARFLFF; CDR3nt: TGTGCCAGCACCCCAACAGGGGCGCGTTTCCTGTTCTTC; d_gene: TRBD1; abundance: NA; j_gene: TRBJ2-1; v_gene: TRBV18